Detailed here is one TCR beta chain. This clone was counted ten times or more. Its antigen remains undetermined. No base quality information exists; no much larger clone differs at one position. Whole blood was collected in K2EDTA tubes by collaborating institutions according to the institutions' own protocols. For TCRbeta analysis, collaborators shipped samples as frozen whole blood, isolated PBMCs, or DNA extracted from either of those sample types. TCRbeta CDR3 regions were amplified from genomic DNA by means of the immunoSEQ Assay, a bias-controlled multiplex PCR. From the authors' description of their analysis: Within the assay, amplification of reference gene primers was used to estimate how many nucleated cells each sample contained. Sequence reads were collapsed and filtered to measure the absolute abundance of every unique TCRbeta CDR3 rearrangement. For each sample, productive Simpson clonality was calculated as the square root of Simpson's diversity index across productive rearrangements. Held by TCRdb, this immuneACCESS table contains in-frame sequences only and omits some clones. Under half of the omission traces to an unresolved V gene where checked; the cause of the rest is unknown. V and J calls and clone size come straight from that table; D and trimming were deduced from the DNA. The sample yields some 220,000 clones; 75% to 85% were counted once. The ten top clones hold roughly 5% of the sample.

This sample is part of a study of blood T cell repertoires in COVID-19 (dated by TCRdb to the early 2020s). For the study in its entirety: Samples from collaborators originated in the United States, Italy and Spain and spanned both the acute and convalescent phases of COVID-19. The prospective study material was composed of cDNA or gDNA derived from T cells, B-cell-depleted T cells, or PBMCs. Deeply sampled blood TCRbeta repertoires from subjects exposed to, actively infected with, or recovered from COVID-19 were included in the dataset. The repertoires were released in a freely available public database meant as a resource for research on the immune response to SARS-CoV-2. Samples came from the ongoing ImmuneRACE study (first 160 participants) plus 1,254 subjects from 6 global collaborators. The sample metadata nearly always contained a de-identified subject ID, COVID-19 status, age in years and sex. Where available, HLA class I and class II types were taken from metadata supplied by the sample provider and were not determined by assay-based typing. The paper as a whole reports these results and caveats: The quantity of clinical and demographic metadata differed by source and by participant and was supplied without curation.

The TCR comes from a human donor in a cohort sampled during active COVID-19. Material: peripheral blood.

The sequenced DNA: TGTGCCAGCAGTATGACAGAAAGGGATGGCTACACCTTC. Its amino acids are CASSMTERDGYTF. The rearranged chain carries TRBV12-3 or TRBV12-4 and TRBJ1-2; the D segment could be TRBD1, given 5 matching bases. Including the terminal cysteine and phenylalanine, the CDR3 comprises 13 residues. Left in the record is the CDR3 DNA by itself, 39 bases read in frame from the first base. At the junction V is shortened by 5 bases and J by 6 bases, with 13 bases in between.